Below are 21 T cell receptor beta chains sequenced from a single sample in a study of T cells in Graves' hyperthyroidism and ophthalmopathy. The source material, RNA transcripts, was used to amplify TCR beta CDR3 regions. The study used the HTBI primer set for a first-round RT-PCR of the TCR CDR3. TCRdb passed the multiplex PCR reads through MiXCR, listing each CDR3 protein once. In the table there are around 540,000 distinct CDR3 sequences, about 16% of which are singletons. The sequenced sample was blood. All receptors derive from a young woman with Graves' ophthalmopathy.

CDR3 sequence reads: CASSLGPPEAFF. The CDR3 bases are TGTGCCAGCAGCTTGGGGCCTCCTGAAGCTTTCTTT. The chain joins TRBV5-6 to TRBJ1-1; D is unclear. The CDR3 is 12 amino acids. Germline CDR1 and CDR2: SGHDT and YYEEEE. V was cut by 0 bases and J by 6 bases, with 6 bases left in between.

At least ten counts were recorded for this clonotype. This rearrangement joins TRBV7-2 to TRBJ2-7, with D possibly matching TRBD1 (5 bases). Trimming stripped 3 bases from V and 5 bases from J, with 17 bases between. The CDR3 runs to 15 residues. The V gene's germline CDR1 is SGHTA and CDR2 FQGNSA. The CDR3 DNA sequence: TGTGCCAGCAGCTTTGACAGCCCCGCAGGGAACGAGCAGTACTTC. Translating gives CASSFDSPAGNEQYF.

This clonotype was seen only a few times. CDR3 in amino acids: CASGGRGGLAGAKGYNEQFF. The CDR3 nucleotides are TGTGCCAGCGGGGGGCGCGGAGGACTAGCGGGAGCCAAGGGCTACAATGAGCAGTTCTTC. The rearrangement links TRBV6-2 or TRBV6-3 to TRBJ2-1; 13 bases align to TRBD2. Germline CDR1 reads MNHEY; CDR2 reads SVGEGT. This CDR3 spans 20 amino acids. V lost 8 bases to trimming and J lost 3 bases; unmatched junction nucleotides: 19.

Notes on this clonotype: A much larger clone differs by one base, so this may be a read error. Here the CDR3 omits its conserved ending phenylalanine or tryptophan, so a read error is the likely source. The chain has TRBV5-1 and TRBJ1-1; possibly TRBD1 for D (5 bases). Germline CDR1 and CDR2: SGHRS and YFSETQ. V gave up 0 bases and J gave up 4 bases, with 13 bases separating them. This CDR3 region has 15 residues. CDR3 coding DNA: TGCGCCAGCAGCTTGGGAGGCGGCGGGGGCACTGAAGCTTTCCTT. This encodes CASSLGGGGGTEAFL.

The chain uses TRBV5-1 and TRBJ2-5; 8 nucleotides line up with TRBD2. The junction had 9 bases not matched to a gene; V was cut back by 3 bases and J by 5 bases. This CDR3 has 15 amino acids. CDR1 and CDR2 from the germline V gene are SGHRS and YFSETQ. The CDR3 DNA reads as TGCGCCAGCAGCTCCGAGGGACTAGAGACGGAGACCCAGTACTTC. Translating gives CASSSEGLETETQYF.

This clonotype appeared many times. The chain couples TRBV2 to TRBJ2-1; 8 nucleotides match TRBD1. The CDR3 length is 15 residues. With 3 bases clipped from V and 5 bases from J, the junction kept 6 bases outside the gene matches. The germline V gene encodes CDR1 SNHLY and CDR2 FYNNEI. Here the CDR3 DNA reads TGTGCCAGCAGTGATCGGACAGGGAAAAACAATGAGCAGTTCTTC. It is translated as CASSDRTGKNNEQFF.

The chain joins TRBV20-1 to TRBJ2-6, with TRBD1 matching 7 bases. There are 14 residues in the CDR3. Germline assignment: CDR1 DFQATT and CDR2 SNEGSKA (reference sequence). V trimming: 5 bases; J trimming: 2 bases; junction bases outside the gene matches: 3. The CDR3 reads CSAETGAGANVLTF. DNA for the CDR3: TGCAGTGCTGAAACAGGGGCTGGGGCCAACGTCCTGACTTTC.

This clonotype has a handful of counts. This chain links TRBV7-2 with TRBJ2-7; no firm D call. V was clipped by 1 base and J by 7 bases, with 17 bases between them. This CDR3 comprises 15 residues. Looked up from germline, CDR1 is SGHTA and CDR2 is FQGNSA. For the CDR3, the DNA is TGTGCCAGCAGCTTAGTAATCTCGGCCTCCGGAGAGCAGTACTTC. It encodes CASSLVISASGEQYF.

This clonotype showed up many times. The chain links TRBV28 to TRBJ2-1, with D uncertain. The V gene's germline CDR1 is MDHEN and CDR2 SYDVKM. Between the trimmed V and J ends, which lost 3 bases and 3 bases, there was a span of 6 bases. This CDR3 contains 13 residues. Here the CDR3 DNA reads TGTGCCAGCAGTTTTCCGGGCTACAATGAGCAGTTCTTC. The encoded protein is CASSFPGYNEQFF.

The chain employs TRBV10-2 and TRBJ2-1; 7 positions match TRBD2. This CDR3 is built from 17 residues. CDR1 is WSHSY and CDR2 is SAAADI in the germline V gene. V shed 1 base and J 7 bases; nucleotides not matched to a gene: 13. CDR3 nucleotides: TGCGCCAGCAGTGAGTTTCCGGGACTATCGGGAACAAATGAGCAGTTCTTC. Translating it yields CASSEFPGLSGTNEQFF.

The chain joins TRBV10-3 to TRBJ2-3, with 8 bases that match TRBD2. V lost 6 bases, J lost 2 bases, and 7 bases stayed unmatched. The CDR3 runs 15 residues. CDR1 ENHRY and CDR2 SYGVKD come from the germline V gene. The CDR3 reads CAIRGERETTDTQYF. CDR3 DNA: TGTGCCATCAGAGGCGAGCGGGAGACCACAGATACGCAGTATTTT.

The chain links TRBV15 to TRBJ1-2; no clear D gene. The CDR3 runs 12 residues. V lost 0 bases and J lost 8, with 7 bases in between. The germline V gene encodes CDR1 LNHNV and CDR2 YYDKDF (reference sequence). The DNA of the CDR3 is TGTGCCACCAGCAGAGATACGGGAGGCTACACCTTC. The encoded protein is CATSRDTGGYTF.

At least ten counts were recorded for this clonotype. This rearrangement joins TRBV19 to TRBJ1-5; 12 positions agree with TRBD1. This CDR3 is 16 amino acids long. Per the germline V gene, CDR1 is LNHDA and CDR2 is SQIVND (reference sequence). The trim removed 4 bases at V and 8 bases at J, leaving 9 bases unmatched. Here the CDR3 DNA reads TGTGCCAGTAGTACCACCGGGACAGGGGGCGGAAAGCCCCAGCATTTT. Encoded protein: CASSTTGTGGGKPQHF.

This clonotype was counted only a few times. J is TRBJ1-1 and V is TRBV19; D uncertain. This CDR3 is 12 amino acids long. The V gene's germline CDR1 is LNHDA and CDR2 SQIVND (reference sequence). V shed 3 bases and J shed 2 bases, with 4 bases lying between them. CDR3 nucleotide sequence: TGTGCCAGTAGTATCCCTAACACTGAAGCTTTCTTT. Residues: CASSIPNTEAFF.

The chain is built from TRBV15 and TRBJ2-2, with D possibly matching TRBD2 (6 bases). V was trimmed by 5 bases and J by 2 bases, leaving 12 bases between them. The CDR3 is 15 residues long. CDR1 is LNHNV, CDR2 YYDKDF, per germline (reference sequence). The CDR3 reads CATSSGVINTGELFF. CDR3 DNA sequence: TGTGCCACCAGCTCGGGGGTAATCAACACCGGGGAGCTGTTTTTT.

The rearrangement uses TRBV20-1 and TRBJ2-7; possible D gene TRBD2, 6 bases. The CDR3 spans 11 residues. V shed 5 bases and J shed 6 bases, with 11 bases lying between them. CDR1 is DFQATT and CDR2 is SNEGSKA in the germline V gene (reference sequence). Here the CDR3 reads CSAARGGEQYF. CDR3 nucleotides: TGCAGTGCTGCGAGGGGAGGCGAGCAGTACTTC.

This clonotype has just a few counts. The chain recombines TRBV4-3 with TRBJ2-3, with 9 positions matching TRBD2. Trimming at V came to 0 bases and at J to 4 bases, leaving 8 bases not matched to a gene. CDR1 and CDR2 (germline): LGHNA, YSLEER. The length of the CDR3 is 17 residues. Here the CDR3 reads CASSQDITSGLPDTQYF. CDR3 bases: TGCGCCAGCAGCCAAGATATAACTAGCGGGCTGCCAGATACGCAGTATTTT.

The gene calls are TRBV6-2 or TRBV6-3 and TRBJ2-1; D is ambiguous. Germline CDR1 and CDR2: MNHEY and SVGEGT. Trimming removed 2 bases from V and 3 bases from J, with 11 bases in between. The CDR3 is 15 amino acids. CDR3 in DNA: TGTGCCAGCAGTTACGGAACGGTGGTCTACAATGAGCAGTTCTTC. It specifies CASSYGTVVYNEQFF.

This clonotype was recorded many times. The CDR3 is CASSYLRTDTQYF. The CDR3 nucleotides read TGTGCCAGCAGCTACCTCCGAACAGATACGCAGTATTTT. The chain carries TRBV11-3 and TRBJ2-3; D not resolved. Germline values: CDR1 SGHNT, CDR2 YENEEA. The length of the CDR3 is 13 residues. The V end lost 4 bases, the J end lost 3 bases, and 8 bases lay between the germline ends.

This clonotype showed up many times. The gene calls are TRBV7-2 and TRBJ2-3; 7 bases are a match to TRBD2. Trimming took 4 bases from V and 0 from J; bases not matched to a gene: 4. CDR3 length: 15 amino acids. Per germline, CDR1 SGHTA and CDR2 FQGNSA. The CDR3 loop is CASSYLAASTDTQYF. DNA for the CDR3: TGTGCCAGCAGCTATCTAGCGGCTAGCACAGATACGCAGTATTTT.

This clonotype came up many times. The rearrangement joins TRBV2 to TRBJ1-2; 9 bases agree with TRBD1. Per germline, CDR1 SNHLY and CDR2 FYNNEI. This CDR3 comprises 14 residues. The ends lost 6 bases at V and 4 bases at J; junction bases unmatched: 6. CDR3 sequence: CASREQGAAYGYTF. In nucleotides, the CDR3 is TGTGCCAGCAGAGAACAGGGGGCGGCCTATGGCTACACCTTC.